This T cell receptor beta chain was sequenced for a study of blood T cell repertoires in COVID-19. After removal of 4 bases from V and 5 bases from J, the junction contained 10 bases not matched to a gene. The CDR3 contains 16 residues. The germline V gene encodes CDR1 MGHRA and CDR2 YSYEKL. How the authors handled the data: The authors estimated nucleated cell counts from reference gene primer amplification. Sequencing used immunoSEQ multiplex PCR; TCRdb keeps in-frame clones, though not all of them. The V and J calls and clone size come from that table; D and trimming were worked out from the DNA. The profile shows 230,000 or so clones, 84% of them singletons. Recruits, aged roughly 18 to 100 years, lived in roughly 22 US areas. Donors in Cohort 3 who had recovered were those with two negative PCRs, healthcare professional clearance, or resolution of their symptoms. This clone was seen a few times.

This TCR was sampled from a man in his fifties who had recovered from COVID-19. This chain uses TRBV4-1 with TRBJ1-5; 8 bases are a match to TRBD1. The sample taken for sequencing was PBMCs or T cells enriched from blood (not recorded which). The DNA for the CDR3 is TGCGCCAGCAGCCCACTACCTGGACAGGGTCATCAGCCCCAGCATTTT. It codes for CASSPLPGQGHQPQHF.